The clone carrying this TCR beta chain occurred a few times. The sample comes from a study of shared T cell receptors in the human thymus. Profiled with immunoSEQ multiplex PCR; TCRdb holds only in-frame clones, not every one. The table shows 540,000 or so clones, with around 82% occurring only once. Per germline, CDR1 SGHDN and CDR2 FVKESK. This CDR3 region has 17 residues. Trimming at V came to 3 bases and at J to 0 bases, leaving 8 bases not matched to a gene. This same sample was also part of a study on human thymus T cells. That study reports: The donor group consisted of healthy Finnish infants who were having corrective surgery for congenital heart defects. In corrective heart surgery, resections were taken, and these provided the thymus tissue. Repertoires sampled from thymus and blood appeared biased in V and J gene usage. Related work showed strongly overlapping thymic repertoires across unrelated individuals.

The V and J genes are TRBV14 and TRBJ1-1; 9 bases match TRBD1. This receptor was taken from a boy in the first two years of life with a congenital heart defect. Sequences were obtained from thymocytes. As DNA, the CDR3 is TGTGCCAGCAGCCACGAAAAAGGGACAGGGATGAACACTGAAGCTTTCTTT. Protein sequence: CASSHEKGTGMNTEAFF.